The TCR beta chain described here comes from a study of post-analysis software for immune sequencing data. Study results and limitations: Four or five TRBV segments were significantly more frequent in patients than in controls. TRBV5-6, TRBV5-1 and TRBV20-1 were among these segments.

As concerns this clonotype: The antigen remains undetermined.

Built from TCR beta cDNA, the libraries had unique molecular identifiers in them. TCRdb reprocessed the PCR reads via MiXCR and lists one record per CDR3 protein. The data show fewer than 600,000 distinct CDR3 sequences, under 55% seen once. The CDR3 covers 16 residues. The V end lost 8 bases, the J end lost 2 bases, and 16 bases lay between the germline ends. The germline gives CDR1 LNHNV, CDR2 YYDKDF (reference sequence). Material: blood. The chain has TRBV15 and TRBJ2-6; D unresolved. This sequence was found in a girl aged 10 to 17 with multiple sclerosis. The CDR3 here is CATGTPYLTGANVLTF. Written as DNA, the CDR3 is TGTGCCACCGGCACGCCTTATCTAACTGGGGCCAACGTCCTGACTTTC. The full variable domain, in which reference TRBV15 and TRBJ2-6 provide the parts outside the CDR3, is DAMVIQNPRYQVTQFGKPVTLSCSQTLNHNVMYWYQQKSSQAPKLLFHYYDKDFNNEADTPDNFQSRRPNTSFCFLDIRSPGLGDTAMYLCATGTPYLTGANVLTFGAGSRLTVL.